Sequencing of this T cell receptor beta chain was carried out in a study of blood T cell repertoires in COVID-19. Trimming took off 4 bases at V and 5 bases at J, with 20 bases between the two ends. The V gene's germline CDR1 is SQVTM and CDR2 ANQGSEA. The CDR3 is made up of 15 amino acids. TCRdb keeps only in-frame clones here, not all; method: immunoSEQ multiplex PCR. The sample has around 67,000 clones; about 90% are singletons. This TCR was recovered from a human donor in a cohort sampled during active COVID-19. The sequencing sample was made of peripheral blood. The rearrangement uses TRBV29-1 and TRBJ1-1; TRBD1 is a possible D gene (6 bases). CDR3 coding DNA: TGCAGCGTTGTACAGCCCAGGGGACGAGGGACTGAAGCTTTCTTT. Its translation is CSVVQPRGRGTEAFF.